The rows below give T cell receptor beta chains drawn from one sample of a study of OX40 agonist ivuxolimab in advanced cancers. Using immunoSEQ multiplex PCR, the repertoire was profiled, and TCRdb retains in-frame clones only, with some absent. This sample has tens of thousands of clones, with about four fifths found just once. The source was CD4+ or CD8+ T cells sorted from blood, collected in a trial of the OX40 agonist ivuxolimab. Source of these receptors: an adult with an advanced solid tumor such as melanoma, head and neck, liver or kidney cancer. CDR3s include the opening cysteine and the closing phenylalanine or tryptophan. The D gene is left open where the match is weak. Clone size appears in some rows only: once, few, many, or a class for an expanded clone.

>-|-|TRBJ1-2|TRBV6-5
TGTGCCAGCAGTTACGGCCCCGGGGGTGGCTACACCTTC
CASSYGPGGGYTF
>-|few|TRBJ1-1|TRBV21-1
TGTGCCAGCAGCAGACAGGGGTGGGGCACTGAAGCTTTCTTT
CASSRQGWGTEAFF
>-|-|TRBJ1-1|TRBV7-9
TGTGCCAGCCAGGTTCGGAACACTGAAGCTTTCTTT
CASQVRNTEAFF
>TRBD2|-|TRBJ2-1|TRBV19
TGTGCCAGTGGGCGACTAGCGGGCTCCTACAATGAGCAGTTCTTC
CASGRLAGSYNEQFF
>-|-|TRBJ2-2|TRBV29-1
TGCAGCGTTGTGACCGGGGGAACCGGGGAGCTGTTTTTT
CSVVTGGTGELFF
>TRBD2|-|TRBJ2-1|TRBV7-3
TGTGCCAGCAGCTTATGGGGGACTACCTCTAGTGAGCAGTTCTTC
CASSLWGTTSSEQFF
>-|-|TRBJ1-5|TRBV5-6
TGTGCCAGCAGCGTAAAGTATAGCAATCAGCCCCAGCATTTT
CASSVKYSNQPQHF
>-|-|TRBJ1-2|TRBV4-3
TGCGCCAGCAGCCTGACAAGATTTTCTGGTAACTATGGCTACACCTTC
CASSLTRFSGNYGYTF
>-|-|TRBJ2-7|TRBV6-6
TGTGCCAGCAGCACGCAGGGTGTCGGCGAGCAGTACTTC
CASSTQGVGEQYF
>-|-|TRBJ2-7|TRBV9
TGTGCCAGCAGCTCAGGGGGGTCCTACGAGCAGTACTTC
CASSSGGSYEQYF
>TRBD1|-|TRBJ2-7|TRBV7-3
TGTGCCAGCAGCCTAACCGCCGGGACAGGATCCTACGAGCAGTACTTC
CASSLTAGTGSYEQYF
>-|-|TRBJ2-5|TRBV5-5
TGTGCCAGCAGCACCGGGACCTCGTGGTCAGAGACCCAGTACTTC
CASSTGTSWSETQYF
>TRBD2|-|TRBJ2-1|TRBV29-1
TGCAGCGTTGACCGGACTAGCGTCAATGAGCAGTTCTTC
CSVDRTSVNEQFF
>-|-|TRBJ2-5|TRBV11-2
TGTGCCAGCTTTCAAGAGACCCAGTACTTC
CASFQETQYF
>-|-|TRBJ2-7|TRBV6-6
TGTGCCAGCAGTGCCATAGCTGGTTACGAGCAGTACTTC
CASSAIAGYEQYF
>-|-|TRBJ1-1|TRBV7-3
TGTGCCAGCAGCTTATTGCCGGGGCTGAACACTGAAGCTTTCTTT
CASSLLPGLNTEAFF
>-|-|TRBJ1-5|TRBV19
TGTGCCAGTAGTGGTCGCAATCAGCCCCAGCATTTT
CASSGRNQPQHF
>TRBD2|once|TRBJ2-3|TRBV7-2
TGTGCCAGCAAGACTAGCGGGGGCACAGATACGCAGTATTTT
CASKTSGGTDTQYF
>TRBD1|-|TRBJ2-3|TRBV15
TGTGCCACCAGCAGTGGGACCGGGACAGGGAATCCAGATACGCAGTATTTT
CATSSGTGTGNPDTQYF
>-|medium-sized|TRBJ2-7|TRBV10-2
TGCGCCAGCAGTGAGTCGGATGTGGGGAGCGACGAGCAGTACTTC
CASSESDVGSDEQYF
>-|-|TRBJ1-3|TRBV6-1
TGTGCCAGCAGTGAAGCTGAAGGAACTGGTGGAAACACCATATATTTT
CASSEAEGTGGNTIYF
>-|-|TRBJ2-7|TRBV4-1
TGCGCCAGCAGCCAAGATGGTTCAGTGCCGACCTACGAGCAGTACTTC
CASSQDGSVPTYEQYF
>TRBD2|-|TRBJ2-3|TRBV11-2
TGTGCCAGCAGCATGGCTAGCGGGAGGTTCACAGATACGCAGTATTTT
CASSMASGRFTDTQYF
>-|-|TRBJ1-2|TRBV7-9
TGTGCCAGCAGCTTCGCCCAACCGGACGGACAGTCCTATGGCTACACCTTC
CASSFAQPDGQSYGYTF
>-|-|TRBJ2-7|TRBV2
TGTGCCAGCAGGCTCACCGGGACGGTCTACGAGCAGTACTTC
CASRLTGTVYEQYF
>-|-|TRBJ2-1|TRBV11-2
TGTGCCAGCAGCTTTTTCGGAGAGTACAATGAGCAGTTCTTC
CASSFFGEYNEQFF
>-|once|TRBJ1-1|TRBV11-2
TGTGCCAGCAGCTGGGACCGAAACACTGAAGCTTTCTTT
CASSWDRNTEAFF
>-|-|TRBJ2-5|TRBV9
TGTGCCAGCAGCCCTCACCTACAAGAGACCCAGTACTTC
CASSPHLQETQYF
>-|-|TRBJ1-1|TRBV9
TGTGCCAGCAGCGTCGGACTTTTTAACACTGAAGCTTTCTTT
CASSVGLFNTEAFF
>-|-|TRBJ2-2|TRBV11-1
TGTGCCAGCAGCTTACTTATAGGGGCGAAGGGACGGGAGCTGTTTTTT
CASSLLIGAKGRELFF
>-|once|TRBJ1-6|TRBV6-5
TGTGCCAGCAGTTACTCGGGGGCCTATAATTCACCCCTCCACTTT
CASSYSGAYNSPLHF
>-|-|TRBJ1-1|TRBV11-3
TGTGCCAGCAGTCTTAAAGTATCCACAAGTGCTTTCTTT
CASSLKVSTSAFF
>-|-|TRBJ2-4|TRBV21-1
TGTGCCAGCAGCAGTGGGCCGATGGCCAAAAACATTCAGTACTTC
CASSSGPMAKNIQYF
>TRBD1|-|TRBJ2-7|TRBV7-6
TGTGCCAGCAGCTGGACAGGGAACGAGCAGTACTTC
CASSWTGNEQYF
>TRBD1|-|TRBJ1-1|TRBV7-9
TGTGCCAGCAGCTTACAGGGGGCAGGCACTGAAGCTTTCTTT
CASSLQGAGTEAFF
>TRBD2|-|TRBJ2-7|TRBV5-1
TGCGCCAGCAGCGGAGCCGGACTAGCGGGGACCTACGAGCAGTACTTC
CASSGAGLAGTYEQYF
>-|-|TRBJ1-5|TRBV18
TGTGCCAGCTCACCGGACGGTATAAGTAATAGCAATCAGCCCCAGCATTTT
CASSPDGISNSNQPQHF
>-|-|TRBJ2-1|TRBV7-7
TGTGCTAGCAGCTTAGCACAGGGCTCCTACAATGAGCAGTTCTTC
CASSLAQGSYNEQFF
>TRBD1|once|TRBJ2-1|TRBV4-2
TGTGCCAGCAGCCCCAGACAGGGGTCCTACAATGAGCAGTTCTTC
CASSPRQGSYNEQFF
>-|-|TRBJ2-1|TRBV9
TGTGCCAGCAGCGGACAGCGGAGCTACAATGAGCAGTTCTTC
CASSGQRSYNEQFF
>-|-|TRBJ2-5|TRBV9
TGTGCCAGCAGCTCCTCTGCAGGGCGGTGGGAGACCCAGTACTTC
CASSSSAGRWETQYF
>-|-|TRBJ2-7|TRBV19
TGTGCCAGTAGTCCGGGACACCCCTACGAGCAGTACTTC
CASSPGHPYEQYF
>TRBD2|-|TRBJ2-1|TRBV2
TGTGCCAGCAGTCCCGGACTAGGATACAATGAGCAGTTCTTC
CASSPGLGYNEQFF
>TRBD1|-|TRBJ2-7|TRBV30
TGTGCCTGGACAAGGGACAGACTCTACGAGCAGTACTTC
CAWTRDRLYEQYF
>TRBD1|-|TRBJ1-5|TRBV6-6
TGTGCCAGCATGGCAGGGGGTAGCAATCAGCCCCAGCATTTT
CASMAGGSNQPQHF
>-|-|TRBJ2-5|TRBV5-1
TGCGCCAGCAGCTTGGGGACCTCTAGTATGGAGACCCAGTACTTC
CASSLGTSSMETQYF
>-|-|TRBJ2-5|TRBV5-4
TGTGCCAGCAGCCCGGAACCGGGACCCCAAGAGACCCAGTACTTC
CASSPEPGPQETQYF
>-|-|TRBJ1-1|TRBV21-1
TGTGCCAGCGCAGAGGACAGGGGGCATGTGGACGGGGACACTGAAGCTTTCTTT
CASAEDRGHVDGDTEAFF
>TRBD1|-|TRBJ1-5|TRBV7-8
TGTGCCAGCAGCTTAGTCGGACAGGGTAGTCAGCCCCAGCATTTT
CASSLVGQGSQPQHF
>TRBD2|-|TRBJ2-5|TRBV19
TGTGCCAGTAGACCTAGCGGGAGGGCCGGCGAGACCCAGTACTTC
CASRPSGRAGETQYF
>TRBD1|-|TRBJ2-5|TRBV29-1
TGCAGCGGAATAACAGGGGGCGAGACCCAGTACTTC
CSGITGGETQYF
>TRBD1|-|TRBJ2-7|TRBV6-6
TGTGCCAGCGGGCCGGACAGGTTCTACGAGCAGTACTTC
CASGPDRFYEQYF
>-|few|TRBJ2-2|TRBV19
TGTGCCAGTACCCCTGGTGCGGCCGGGGAGCTGTTTTTT
CASTPGAAGELFF